This T cell receptor (beta chain) was observed in a study of T cell repertoires in cytomegalovirus infection. Study results and caveats: Using cumulative public TCR beta family frequency, the authors identified those who carried CMV together with the relevant HLA. CMV-specific TCR beta clonotypes restricted by HLA-C dominated the ex vivo response.

One entry per CDR3 protein results from TCRdb running MiXCR on the reads. The profile shows about 680,000 distinct CDR3 sequences, 20% to 25% of them singletons. For this clonotype: Its antigen is unidentified.

V was shortened by 5 bases and J by 5 bases, with 15 bases between the two germline ends. The germline V gene has CDR1 LNHDA and CDR2 SQIVND (reference sequence). This CDR3 is built from 14 residues. The chain recombines TRBV19 with TRBJ1-1, with D possibly TRBD1 on 5 matching bases. The sequence was collected from a human donor in good health (CMV status not recorded). Some clones in this sample may be carry-over from other donors' samples. The sequenced sample consisted of CD8+ T cells from PBMCs. CDR3 DNA sequence: TGTGCCAGTAGTCACCCGGGGGGTGGGACTGAAGCTTTCTTT. This gives the protein CASSHPGGGTEAFF.